The 10 T cell receptor beta chains reported below all come from one sample, sequenced in a study of T cell repertoires in cytomegalovirus infection. TCRdb processed the reads anew with MiXCR; each CDR3 protein has one entry. The table shows approximately 500,000 distinct CDR3 sequences, with 15% to 20% occurring only once. The sample was CD8+ T cells from PBMCs. The receptors stem from a human donor in good health (CMV status not recorded). Some clones in this sample may be carry-over from other donors' samples.

In this sample, this clonotype turned up many times. The CDR3 loop is CASGTSNQPQHF. The CDR3 nucleotides read TGTGCTAGTGGGACAAGCAATCAGCCCCAGCATTTT. The chain employs TRBV12-5 and TRBJ1-5; no reliable D call. In germline, CDR1 is LGHNT, CDR2 FRNRAP. The CDR3 totals 12 residues. The ends were cut back, 6 bases at V and 1 base at J, with 4 bases in the middle.

The rearrangement uses TRBV3-1 and TRBJ2-7; D not certain. From germline, CDR1 is LGHDT and CDR2 YNNKEL (reference sequence). V gave up 0 bases and J gave up 0 bases, with 6 bases separating them. CDR3 length: 14 residues. The CDR3 spells CASSQEAYSYEQYF. CDR3 nucleotide sequence: TGTGCCAGCAGCCAAGAGGCGTACTCCTACGAGCAGTACTTC.

This clonotype showed up just a few times. Its ends do not fully match the called genes, so a read error is possible. The chain is built from TRBV7-8 and TRBJ1-1; possible D gene TRBD1, 5 bases. This CDR3 has 15 residues. CDR1 and CDR2 (germline): SGHVS, FQNEAQ. The CDR3 DNA is TGTGCCAGCAGATTAGCAGGGTTTGGGAACACTGAAGCTTTCTTT. Translating gives CASRLAGFGNTEAFF.

Many counts were recorded for this clonotype. The chain carries TRBV7-2 and TRBJ2-5, with D unclear. The V and J ends lost 1 base and 2 bases respectively, with 11 bases between them. CDR3 length equals 15 residues. Germline V lookup: CDR1 SGHTA, CDR2 FQGNSA. The CDR3 region is CASSLGLRQQETQYF. The CDR3 DNA follows: TGTGCCAGCAGCTTAGGGTTGAGGCAGCAAGAGACCCAGTACTTC.

In its sample, this clonotype was seen many times. The rearrangement joins TRBV6-5 to TRBJ2-7, with 8 nucleotides matching TRBD2. This CDR3 comprises 13 residues. Germline CDR1 and CDR2: MNHEY and SVGAGI. The J segment lost 3 bases and the V segment lost 8 bases, leaving 6 bases of the junction unmatched. As DNA, the CDR3 is TGTGCCAGCGCAAGCGGGAGCTACTACGAGCAGTACTTC. It encodes CASASGSYYEQYF.

This clonotype was detected many times. The chain joins TRBV7-6 to TRBJ1-5, with D possibly matching TRBD1 (6 bases). The V end lost 1 base, the J end lost 8 bases, and 9 bases lay between the germline ends. CDR1 and CDR2 from the germline V gene are SGHVS and FNYEAQ. The CDR3 consists of 13 residues. The CDR3 region is CASSLGQGKPQHF. In DNA form, the CDR3 reads TGTGCCAGCAGCTTAGGGCAGGGGAAGCCCCAGCATTTT.

With regard to this clonotype: A much larger clone lies a single base off, so this may be a read error. The J gene is TRBJ1-1, the V gene TRBV10-2; the D is unclear. Germline V gene sequence: CDR1 WSHSY, CDR2 SAAADI. Trimming removed 3 bases from V and 5 bases from J, with 7 bases in between. This CDR3 contains 12 residues. The CDR3 loop reads CASSEYVTEAFF. In DNA form, the CDR3 reads TGCGCCAGCAGTGAATACGTGACTGAAGCTTTCTTT.

This clonotype was seen repeatedly, ten times or more. This CDR3 reads CASSYLTGNARDTQYF. Here the CDR3 DNA reads TGTGCCAGCAGCTACCTAACAGGGAATGCACGAGATACGCAGTATTTT. V is TRBV7-9 and J is TRBJ2-3; D is perhaps TRBD1 (6 bases). The V end was cut by 4 bases, the J end by 5 bases, with 19 bases between. In germline, CDR1 is SEHNR, CDR2 FQNEAQ (reference sequence). The CDR3 consists of 16 residues.

This clonotype occurred a few times. The V and J genes are TRBV5-6 and TRBJ2-7, with TRBD2 matching 10 bases. Unmatched junction bases numbered 9, after V lost 0 bases and J lost 3 bases. CDR3 size: 17 residues. CDR1 SGHDT and CDR2 YYEEEE come from the germline V gene. As DNA, the CDR3 is TGTGCCAGCAGCTTGGCTACCTCGGGACTAGCGATCTACGAGCAGTACTTC. It specifies CASSLATSGLAIYEQYF.

In DNA, the CDR3 is TGTGCCAGCACCAAAGGAGCTGGGGATCGCTACGAGCAGTACTTC. Residues: CASTKGAGDRYEQYF. The chain recombines TRBV5-4 with TRBJ2-7; D is unresolved. This CDR3 has 15 amino acids. CDR1 and CDR2 (germline): SGHNT, YYREEE (reference sequence). The V gene lost 6 bases and the J gene lost 3 bases, with 19 bases spanning the gap.